Presented here are 21 T cell receptor beta chains from one specimen sequenced in a study of shared clonotypes between healthy human individuals. Sequencing was performed with immunoSEQ multiplex PCR; in TCRdb, only in-frame clones are kept and a portion is missing. Here the sample spans about 2,500,000 clones, about 92% being singletons. Sequencing used naive CD4+ T cells sorted from blood. Subset reported: CD45RA+ positively selected. The receptors derive from a man aged 18 to 35 in good health.

The V and J genes are TRBV28 and TRBJ1-4; the D is unclear. V was trimmed by 8 bases and J by 4 bases, leaving 8 bases between them. There are 12 residues in the CDR3. CDR1 is MDHEN and CDR2 is SYDVKM in the germline V gene. Here the CDR3 reads CASQLFNEKLFF. The DNA for the CDR3 is TGTGCCAGCCAGTTATTTAATGAAAAACTGTTTTTT.

The rearrangement links TRBV18 to TRBJ2-5, with unresolved D. The CDR3 loop spans 15 amino acids. Trimming left V 0 bases short and J 0 bases short, with 8 bases between. Germline CDR1 KGHSH, CDR2 LQKENI. The CDR3 region is CASSPPAVNQETQYF. In DNA, the CDR3 is TGTGCCAGCTCACCACCCGCAGTGAACCAAGAGACCCAGTACTTC. The full variable domain, rest sourced from reference TRBV18 and TRBJ2-5, is NAGVMQNPRHLVRRRGQEARLRCSPMKGHSHVYWYRQLPEEGLKFMVYLQKENIIDESGMPKERFSAEFPKEGPSILRIQQVVRGDSAAYFCASSPPAVNQETQYFGPGTRLLVL.

Of note for this clone: One end of the junction fails to match germline, which may point to a read error. As DNA, the CDR3 is TGTGCCAGCAGCTTAGCAGCAGGGGGGAGTGCAACTAGTGAAAAACTGTTTTTT. Its protein is CASSLAAGGSATSEKLFF. V usage is TRBV7-9 and J usage is TRBJ1-4; TRBD1 matches at 7 bases. Germline V gene lookup returns CDR1 SEHNR and CDR2 FQNEAQ (reference sequence). The CDR3 runs 18 residues.

The chain carries TRBV7-2 and TRBJ2-1; D may be TRBD2 (5 bases). The CDR3 totals 13 residues. The V end lost 5 bases, the J end lost 9 bases, and 14 bases lay between the germline ends. Germline V gene sequence: CDR1 SGHTA, CDR2 FQGNSA. CDR3 protein: CASSVTAGGEQFF. Written as DNA, the CDR3 is TGTGCCAGCAGCGTAACGGCGGGCGGTGAGCAGTTCTTC.

J is TRBJ1-4 and V is TRBV7-9; TRBD1 aligns across 11 bases. The germline gives CDR1 SEHNR, CDR2 FQNEAQ (reference sequence). With V trimmed by 5 bases and J by 7 bases, 6 bases remained unmatched. This CDR3 contains 15 residues. This CDR3 reads CASSRRTGGIEKLFF. For the CDR3, the DNA is TGTGCCAGCAGCAGAAGGACAGGGGGCATTGAAAAACTGTTTTTT. Using reference TRBV7-9 and TRBJ1-4 for the parts outside the CDR3, the full variable domain is DTGVSQNPRHKITKRGQNVTFRCDPISEHNRLYWYRQTLGQGPEFLTYFQNEAQLEKSRLLSDRFSAERPKGSFSTLEIQRTEQGDSAMYLCASSRRTGGIEKLFFGSGTQLSVL.

The rearrangement uses TRBV28 and TRBJ1-1; D gene unclear. CDR1 is MDHEN and CDR2 is SYDVKM in the germline V gene. The CDR3 is made up of 14 amino acids. V shed 10 bases and J shed 4 bases, with 19 bases lying between them. CDR3 sequence: CATNAEPGFTEAFF. The CDR3 nucleotides are TGTGCCACCAACGCCGAGCCCGGGTTCACTGAAGCTTTCTTT.

The J gene is TRBJ2-2, the V gene TRBV19; 7 bases line up with TRBD2. CDR3 length equals 15 residues. The V and J ends lost 7 bases and 8 bases, in that order; junction bases with no gene match: 13. Germline lookup yields CDR1 LNHDA and CDR2 SQIVND (reference sequence). The CDR3 nucleotides are TGTGCCAGTACCGTATCGAGCGGGGTATCAGGGGAGCTGTTTTTT. It yields the protein CASTVSSGVSGELFF.

V usage is TRBV4-1 and J usage is TRBJ2-5; the D gene is possibly TRBD2 (6 bases). Germline lookup yields CDR1 MGHRA and CDR2 YSYEKL. V was pared by 2 bases and J by 1 base, with 11 bases between. CDR3 length: 15 residues. The CDR3 loop is CASSQSGEVQETQYF. CDR3 in DNA: TGCGCCAGCAGCCAATCGGGGGAGGTCCAAGAGACCCAGTACTTC.

This clone turned up a few times. This chain connects TRBV30 to TRBJ1-1; tentatively, D is TRBD1 (6 bases). V was pared by 5 bases and J by 5 bases, with 18 bases between. CDR1 and CDR2 (germline): GTSNPN, SVGIG (reference sequence). The CDR3 has 14 residues. CDR3 bases: TGTGCCTGGGGGGACACGGTACTGGGAACTGAAGCTTTCTTT. Protein product: CAWGDTVLGTEAFF.

V usage is TRBV6-5 and J usage is TRBJ2-7, with D hard to call. The CDR3 consists of 16 residues. Germline V gene lookup returns CDR1 MNHEY and CDR2 SVGAGI. Between the trimmed V and J ends, which lost 4 bases and 0 bases, there was a span of 16 bases. The CDR3: CASSSSSTIASYEQYF. The CDR3 DNA sequence: TGTGCCAGCAGTTCCTCATCGACAATTGCCTCCTACGAGCAGTACTTC.

The gene calls are TRBV2 and TRBJ2-3; D is uncertain. The CDR3 spans 13 residues. The germline V gene encodes CDR1 SNHLY and CDR2 FYNNEI. V was shortened by 4 bases and J by 6 bases, with 11 bases between the two germline ends. CDR3 in amino acids: CASSGLRLDTQYF. CDR3 in DNA: TGTGCCAGCAGTGGTCTACGGCTGGATACGCAGTATTTT. Combining the CDR3 with reference TRBV2 and TRBJ2-3 gives the whole variable domain EPEVTQTPSHQVTQMGQEVILRCVPISNHLYFYWYRQILGQKVEFLVSFYNNEISEKSEIFDDQFSVERPDGSNFTLKIRSTKLEDSAMYFCASSGLRLDTQYFGPGTRLTVL.

The rearrangement joins TRBV10-3 to TRBJ2-1, with D unclear. V dropped 7 bases and J dropped 5 bases, with 9 bases sitting between them. Germline V gene lookup returns CDR1 ENHRY and CDR2 SYGVKD. The CDR3 totals 12 residues. DNA of the CDR3: TGTGCCATCACCTCCCGAAACAATGAGCAGTTCTTC. This translates into CAITSRNNEQFF.

The chain links TRBV19 to TRBJ1-2; TRBD1 matches 10 bases. The CDR3 spans 16 residues. Germline V gene sequence: CDR1 LNHDA, CDR2 SQIVND (reference sequence). The junction had 18 bases not matched to a gene; V was cut back by 10 bases and J by 7 bases. CDR3 protein: CATREYSGTGDPGYTF. In DNA form, the CDR3 reads TGTGCCACACGAGAATATTCCGGGACAGGGGATCCTGGCTACACCTTC.

Only one count was recorded for this clone. V and J are TRBV6-5 and TRBJ2-7; D uncertain. This CDR3 spans 14 amino acids. V was pared by 5 bases and J by 1 base, with 12 bases between. The germline gives CDR1 MNHEY, CDR2 SVGAGI. The chain's CDR3 is CASSTYLGSYEQYF. In DNA form, the CDR3 reads TGTGCCAGCAGTACCTATTTGGGATCCTACGAGCAGTACTTC.

The V call is TRBV2, the J call TRBJ1-3; maybe TRBD1 (6 bases). Germline V gives CDR1 SNHLY, CDR2 FYNNEI. Trimming took 7 bases from V and 5 from J, leaving 18 bases between them. This CDR3 contains 15 residues. The CDR3 region has the DNA TGTGCCAGCAAGGGGGGGTTGGAACACAGAAACACCATATATTTT. It yields the protein CASKGGLEHRNTIYF.

This chain links TRBV7-8 with TRBJ1-2; D might be TRBD1 (6 bases). V shed 3 bases and J shed 2 bases, with 16 bases lying between them. The CDR3 has 16 residues. Looked up from germline, CDR1 is SGHVS and CDR2 is FQNEAQ. The CDR3 sequence is CASSLAGGFKNYGYTF. CDR3 sequence (DNA): TGTGCCAGCAGCTTGGCGGGGGGCTTTAAGAACTATGGCTACACCTTC.

The chain has TRBV5-4 and TRBJ2-5; 11 bases line up with TRBD2. Trimming removed 3 bases from V and 0 bases from J; junction bases left unmatched: 4. Germline lookup yields CDR1 SGHNT and CDR2 YYREEE (reference sequence). This CDR3 has 16 residues. CDR3 loop: CASSSLTSGDQETQYF. CDR3 in DNA: TGTGCCAGCAGCTCCCTGACTAGCGGGGACCAAGAGACCCAGTACTTC.

V is TRBV6-5 and J is TRBJ1-2; 11 bases are a match to TRBD1. Germline CDR1 is MNHEY and CDR2 is SVGAGI. Losses at the gene ends were 6 bases for V and 4 bases for J; bases not matched to a gene: 7. This CDR3 is built from 15 residues. CDR3 DNA: TGTGCCAGCAGCCGACGGGACAGGGGGAGCTATGGCTACACCTTC. It is translated as CASSRRDRGSYGYTF.

The CDR3 protein is CASSLAPLVTGPTEQYF. The CDR3 DNA follows: TGTGCCAGCAGCTTAGCGCCCCTGGTGACGGGCCCGACCGAGCAGTACTTC. The V gene is TRBV7-2, the J gene TRBJ2-7; D remains unclear. This CDR3 region has 17 residues. Trimming took off 0 bases at V and 6 bases at J, with 21 bases between the two ends. In germline, CDR1 is SGHTA, CDR2 FQGNSA.

The chain has TRBV5-1 and TRBJ1-6, with TRBD1 matching over 8 bases. CDR3 length: 17 residues. The germline CDR1 and CDR2 sequences are SGHRS and YFSETQ. With V trimmed by 4 bases and J by 1 base, 7 bases remained unmatched. CDR3 sequence (DNA): TGCGCCAGCAGCCCGAGACAGGGGCGTTCCTATAATTCACCCCTCCACTTT. It encodes CASSPRQGRSYNSPLHF.

The chain has TRBV29-1 and TRBJ2-3, with D possibly being TRBD2 (7 bases). CDR1 is SQVTM, CDR2 ANQGSEA, per germline. CDR3 size: 11 residues. Trimming cost V 7 bases and J 13 bases, with 18 bases left between them. The CDR3 nucleotides read TGCAGCGCAATCGGGGGGCTGGGGGAGTATTTT. As protein: CSAIGGLGEYF.